Below, 30 T cell receptor beta chains from the same sample are listed, as sequenced in a study of shared clonotypes between healthy human individuals. Assay used: immunoSEQ multiplex PCR; TCRdb lists only in-frame clones, some missing. This sample yields about 1.1 million clones, of which around 82% are seen a single time; under 0.65% belongs to the top ten. Sequencing was done on a sample of memory CD4+ T cells from PBMCs. As to subset: CD45RA-negative fraction. The receptors derive from a man aged 18 to 35 in good health. Some clones in this sample may be carry-over from other donors' samples.

V and J are TRBV6-6 and TRBJ2-3, with TRBD2 as a possible D gene (5 bases). Germline CDR1 reads MNHNY; CDR2 reads SVGAGI (reference sequence). CDR3 length equals 13 residues. The V and J ends lost 5 bases and 4 bases respectively, with 10 bases between them. The chain's CDR3 is CASSRAGADTQYF. The CDR3 DNA sequence: TGTGCCAGCAGTCGCGCCGGGGCAGATACGCAGTATTTT.

This chain uses TRBV5-1 with TRBJ2-1, with a weak D call TRBD2 (5 bases). Germline values: CDR1 SGHRS, CDR2 YFSETQ. The CDR3 has 14 amino acids. V was trimmed by 4 bases and J by 5 bases, leaving 13 bases between them. In nucleotides, the CDR3 is TGCGCCAGCAGCCCCGAGCCCGGGGACAATGAGCAGTTCTTC. Its protein is CASSPEPGDNEQFF.

This chain uses TRBV4-3 with TRBJ1-3, with 11 bases lining up with TRBD1. With 4 bases clipped from V and 2 bases from J, the junction kept 4 bases outside the gene matches. The CDR3 is 16 amino acids. Germline lookup yields CDR1 LGHNA and CDR2 YSLEER. The CDR3 bases are TGCGCCAGCAGCCCTAAGGACAGGGGGCCTGGAAACACCATATATTTT. Protein: CASSPKDRGPGNTIYF.

This chain connects TRBV28 to TRBJ2-5, with 9 positions matching TRBD1. Germline assignment: CDR1 MDHEN and CDR2 SYDVKM. This CDR3 comprises 13 residues. Trimming took 11 bases from V and 5 from J; bases not matched to a gene: 9. In DNA form, the CDR3 reads TGTGCCGGAAACAGGGGGCGATGGGAGACCCAGTACTTC. It is translated as CAGNRGRWETQYF.

CDR3 in DNA: TGCGCCAGCAGCTTCTCAGGGGGCGTTGGCTACACCTTC. Protein: CASSFSGGVGYTF. This chain joins TRBV4-1 and TRBJ1-2; TRBD1 agrees at 8 bases. In germline, CDR1 is MGHRA, CDR2 YSYEKL. CDR3 length: 13 amino acids. V shed 5 bases, J shed 7 bases, and the junction held 6 bases outside the gene matches.

The gene calls are TRBV29-1 and TRBJ2-3; TRBD2 is a possible D gene (7 bases). This CDR3 comprises 15 residues. Trimming cost V 5 bases and J 2 bases, with 17 bases left between them. Germline values: CDR1 SQVTM, CDR2 ANQGSEA. CDR3 nucleotide sequence: TGCAGCGTTCGGGGGTCGGGGGGCCTCACAGATACGCAGTATTTT. This codes for CSVRGSGGLTDTQYF.

About this clone: The same CDR3 arises from other DNA sequences in this sample as well. The V gene is TRBV18, the J gene TRBJ2-5; 9 bases fit TRBD1. The CDR3 spans 13 residues. Germline V gene sequence: CDR1 KGHSH, CDR2 LQKENI. Trimming removed 3 bases from V and 5 bases from J; junction bases left unmatched: 1. CDR3 in DNA: TGTGCCAGCTCACCGGGACAGGGTGAGACCCAGTACTTC. Protein sequence: CASSPGQGETQYF.

The J gene is TRBJ2-7, the V gene TRBV28, with a weak D call TRBD1 (5 bases). The V and J ends lost 5 bases and 3 bases respectively, with 8 bases between them. Looked up from germline, CDR1 is MDHEN and CDR2 is SYDVKM. The CDR3 has 12 amino acids. The CDR3: CASSTGIYEQYF. The DNA for the CDR3 is TGTGCCAGCAGTACAGGTATCTACGAGCAGTACTTC. Variable domain in full (rest from reference TRBV28 and TRBJ2-7): DVKVTQSSRYLVKRTGEKVFLECVQDMDHENMFWYRQDPGLGLRLIYFSYDVKMKEKGDIPEGYSVSREKKERFSLILESASTNQTSMYLCASSTGIYEQYFGPGTRLTVT.

This clone is judged medium-sized. For the CDR3, the DNA is TGTGCCAGCAGTTTAGGGTCCAGGGCAGGGCAAACCCTATCTTCCTATGGCTACACCTTC. It is translated as CASSLGSRAGQTLSSYGYTF. J is TRBJ1-2 and V is TRBV28; D possibly corresponds to TRBD1 (5 bases). V was shortened by 2 bases and J by 4 bases, with 29 bases between the two germline ends. The CDR3 sequence is 20 residues long. In germline, CDR1 is MDHEN, CDR2 SYDVKM.

This clone was seen only a few times. V gene TRBV28 combines with J gene TRBJ1-1; no reliable D call. The germline V gene encodes CDR1 MDHEN and CDR2 SYDVKM. The CDR3 runs 15 residues. V was cut by 3 bases and J by 1 base, with 12 bases left in between. The CDR3, as DNA: TGTGCCAGCAGTTTTGGTATGTGGGCGAACACTGAAGCTTTCTTT. It translates to CASSFGMWANTEAFF.

The chain employs TRBV5-8 and TRBJ1-2; D not certain. Germline V gene data show CDR1 as SGHTS and CDR2 as YDEGEE. V lost 0 bases to trimming and J lost 0 bases, with 15 bases between them. The CDR3 is 17 residues long. The CDR3 region is CASSLEGARVANYGYTF. The CDR3 nucleotides are TGTGCCAGCAGCTTGGAAGGTGCGCGGGTGGCTAACTATGGCTACACCTTC.

J is TRBJ1-1 and V is TRBV5-5, with D possibly matching TRBD1 (5 bases). V was trimmed by 1 base and J by 3 bases, leaving 16 bases between them. Germline V lookup: CDR1 SGHKS, CDR2 YYEKEE (reference sequence). There are 16 residues in the CDR3. The CDR3 DNA sequence: TGTGCCAGCAGCTTGTTTCTTGCCAGGGCCTACACTGAAGCTTTCTTT. Encoded protein: CASSLFLARAYTEAFF.

This chain joins TRBV29-1 and TRBJ1-1, with 7 bases aligning to TRBD1. The CDR3 extends over 14 amino acids. The junction had 13 bases not matched to a gene; V was cut back by 6 bases and J by 6 bases. Germline CDR1 and CDR2: SQVTM and ANQGSEA. CDR3 DNA sequence: TGCAGCGTCGATAGACAGGGAATTGACTCTGAAGCTTTCTTT. Translating gives CSVDRQGIDSEAFF. The full variable domain, completed using reference TRBV29-1 and TRBJ1-1, is SAVISQKPSRDICQRGTSLTIQCQVDSQVTMMFWYRQQPGQSLTLIATANQGSEATYESGFVIDKFPISRPNLTFSTLTVSNMSPEDSSIYLCSVDRQGIDSEAFFGQGTRLTVV.

This clone turned up a few times. Different DNA sequences within this sample yield the same CDR3. The chain links TRBV28 to TRBJ2-7; D might be TRBD2 (6 bases). This CDR3 has 10 residues. The germline CDR1 and CDR2 sequences are MDHEN and SYDVKM. The V end lost 6 bases, the J end lost 7 bases, and 7 bases lay between the germline ends. CDR3 residues: CASSRGEQYF. The CDR3 DNA sequence: TGTGCCAGCAGCCGGGGGGAGCAGTACTTC.

The chain recombines TRBV10-3 with TRBJ1-2; D ambiguous. CDR1 is ENHRY and CDR2 is SYGVKD in the germline V gene. The ends were cut back, 0 bases at V and 3 bases at J, with 5 bases in the middle. The CDR3 consists of 13 residues. This chain's CDR3 is CAISESEYYGYTF. Here the CDR3 DNA reads TGTGCCATCAGTGAGTCGGAGTACTATGGCTACACCTTC.

This clone has just a few counts. This chain joins TRBV7-6 and TRBJ2-2; 10 nucleotides align to TRBD2. This CDR3 has 17 residues. Trimming at V came to 3 bases and at J to 4 bases, leaving 8 bases not matched to a gene. Germline CDR1 reads SGHVS; CDR2 reads FNYEAQ. The DNA of the CDR3 is TGTGCCAGCAGCTTGGATAGCGGGAGGCTCAGCACCGGGGAGCTGTTTTTT. Translation gives CASSLDSGRLSTGELFF.

This chain links TRBV5-1 with TRBJ2-4; 16 bases match TRBD2. Germline V lookup: CDR1 SGHRS, CDR2 YFSETQ. The J segment lost 0 bases and the V segment lost 8 bases, leaving 8 bases of the junction unmatched. The CDR3 runs 18 residues. The CDR3 DNA reads as TGCGCCAGTCGTCCGGGACTAGCGGGAGGGCTAGCCAAAAACATTCAGTACTTC. The encoded protein is CASRPGLAGGLAKNIQYF.

The sample holds many counts of this clone. The chain employs TRBV5-1 and TRBJ1-2, with D unresolved. The V and J ends lost 5 bases and 7 bases respectively, with 24 bases between them. Germline lookup yields CDR1 SGHRS and CDR2 YFSETQ. The CDR3 consists of 16 residues. The CDR3 nucleotides read TGCGCCAGCAGTCCTGCTGATGCCAGTCGACATAGTGGCTACACCTTC. Its protein is CASSPADASRHSGYTF.

The rearrangement uses TRBV28 and TRBJ2-7; 8 bases are shared with TRBD2. The germline V gene encodes CDR1 MDHEN and CDR2 SYDVKM. The J segment lost 0 bases and the V segment lost 8 bases, leaving 3 bases of the junction unmatched. The CDR3 spans 13 residues. The CDR3 reads CASLAGSSYEQYF. The CDR3 nucleotides read TGTGCCAGCCTAGCGGGTAGCTCCTACGAGCAGTACTTC.

The chain links TRBV27 to TRBJ2-4; tentatively, D is TRBD1 (5 bases). This CDR3 has 15 residues. Germline loops: CDR1 MNHEY, CDR2 SMNVEV (reference sequence). Trimming removed 4 bases at V and 0 bases at J, with 10 bases between. In DNA, the CDR3 is TGTGCCAGCAGTTCAGCACAGGTAGCCAAAAACATTCAGTACTTC. It encodes CASSSAQVAKNIQYF.

The chain carries TRBV6-1 and TRBJ2-7, with D possibly called TRBD1 or TRBD2 (6 bases each). This CDR3 is 14 amino acids long. Germline CDR1 is MNHNS and CDR2 is SASEGT. Trimming cost V 6 bases and J 5 bases, with 17 bases left between them. The CDR3 spells CASSGGQLVHEQYF. CDR3 nucleotides: TGTGCCAGCAGCGGGGGACAACTCGTCCACGAGCAGTACTTC.

V usage is TRBV7-2 and J usage is TRBJ1-2; D is unresolved. Trimming left V 3 bases short and J 1 base short, with 9 bases between. The V gene's germline CDR1 is SGHTA and CDR2 FQGNSA. This CDR3 is 14 amino acids long. The DNA of the CDR3 is TGTGCCAGCAGCTTCGCGATGGATAACTATGGCTACACCTTC. It encodes CASSFAMDNYGYTF.

V and J are TRBV28 and TRBJ1-2; D gene uncertain. CDR1 is MDHEN and CDR2 is SYDVKM in the germline V gene. The CDR3 runs to 11 residues. Here the CDR3 DNA reads TGTGTCATCGGGGATAACTATGGCTACACCTTC. Amino acids: CVIGDNYGYTF.

The chain has TRBV10-3 and TRBJ2-5; D unresolved. The CDR3 runs to 13 residues. CDR1 and CDR2 from the germline V gene are ENHRY and SYGVKD. V was shortened by 4 bases and J by 1 base, with 7 bases between the two germline ends. CDR3 in DNA: TGTGCCATCAGTGTCGGCGGCCAAGAGACCCAGTACTTC. This translates into CAISVGGQETQYF.

The sample holds many counts of this clone. The chain employs TRBV6-1 and TRBJ1-1; 7 nucleotides agree with TRBD1. Germline CDR1 and CDR2: MNHNS and SASEGT. The CDR3 spans 13 residues. The V segment lost 3 bases and the J segment 4 bases; nucleotides outside the gene matches: 2. CDR3 sequence reads: CASSDWTGTEAFF. DNA for the CDR3: TGTGCCAGCAGTGATTGGACAGGCACTGAAGCTTTCTTT.

The V and J genes are TRBV11-3 and TRBJ2-2; no reliable D call. Looked up from germline, CDR1 is SGHNT and CDR2 is YENEEA. Trimming took 2 bases from V and 6 from J, leaving 16 bases between them. The CDR3 has 16 residues. For the CDR3, the DNA is TGTGCCAGCAGCTTATTGACTCCCCTGGTTTCCGGGGAGCTGTTTTTT. Amino acid sequence: CASSLLTPLVSGELFF. Full variable domain (missing parts from reference TRBV11-3 and TRBJ2-2): EAGVVQSPRYKIIEKKQPVAFWCNPISGHNTLYWYLQNLGQGPELLIRYENEEAVDDSQLPKDRFSAERLKGVDSTLKIQPAELGDSAVYLCASSLLTPLVSGELFFGEGSRLTVL.

This clone occurred many times. The V gene is TRBV11-2, the J gene TRBJ2-2; D unresolved. The V end lost 2 bases, the J end lost 3 bases, and 10 bases lay between the germline ends. The germline CDR1 and CDR2 sequences are SGHAT and FQNNGV. The CDR3 spans 15 residues. The CDR3 sequence: CASSLTPKDTGELFF. The CDR3 bases are TGTGCCAGCAGCTTAACACCCAAGGACACCGGGGAGCTGTTTTTT. Supplemented by reference TRBV11-2 and TRBJ2-2, the full variable domain reads EAGVAQSPRYKIIEKRQSVAFWCNPISGHATLYWYQQILGQGPKLLIQFQNNGVVDDSQLPKDRFSAERLKGVDSTLKIQPAKLEDSAVYLCASSLTPKDTGELFFGEGSRLTVL.

This chain uses TRBV27 with TRBJ1-2, with D hard to call. V lost 5 bases and J 2 bases, leaving 9 bases between the germline ends. The CDR3 consists of 13 residues. Germline assignment: CDR1 MNHEY and CDR2 SMNVEV (reference sequence). The CDR3 DNA is TGTGCCAGCAGTCCCTACCAGAACTATGGCTACACCTTC. Protein sequence: CASSPYQNYGYTF.

This chain joins TRBV10-3 and TRBJ2-5; 9 positions match TRBD1. The germline V gene has CDR1 ENHRY and CDR2 SYGVKD. The CDR3 consists of 16 residues. V shed 3 bases, J shed 4 bases, and the junction held 9 bases outside the gene matches. The CDR3 reads CAISDRTGVVLETQYF. DNA for the CDR3: TGTGCCATCAGTGACAGGACAGGGGTGGTACTAGAGACCCAGTACTTC.

This chain joins TRBV21-1 and TRBJ2-3. TRBV21-1 is noted as a pseudogene. The length of the CDR3 is 15 residues. The CDR3 nucleotides are TGTGCCAGCAGCGACTCAAGGGGACGTGTAGATACGCAGTATTTT. Its protein product is CASSDSRGRVDTQYF.